This T cell receptor (beta chain) was documented in a study of blood T cell repertoires in COVID-19 (dated by TCRdb to 2019 to 2021). The study in broad terms: Samples covering the acute and convalescent phases of COVID-19 were provided by collaborators in the United States, Italy and Spain. The prospective study material was composed of cDNA or gDNA derived from T cells, B-cell-depleted T cells, or PBMCs. Deeply sampled blood TCRbeta repertoires from subjects exposed to, actively infected with, or recovered from COVID-19 were included in the dataset. The repertoires were released in a freely available public database intended as a resource for research on the immune response to SARS-CoV-2. Samples were obtained from the ongoing ImmuneRACE study (first 160 participants) and from 1,254 subjects provided by 6 global collaborators. Nearly every sample came with metadata listing a de-identified subject ID, COVID-19 status, age in years and sex. Where available, HLA class I and class II types were taken from metadata supplied by the sample provider and were not determined by assay-based typing. Results and caveats for the whole study, not just this receptor: Clinical and demographic metadata were provided uncurated, with the amount varying by source and participant.

TCRbeta CDR3 regions were amplified from genomic DNA by means of the immunoSEQ Assay, a bias-controlled multiplex PCR. Under the source paper's analysis protocol: The number of nucleated cells in each sample was estimated by amplification of reference gene primers within the assay. Sequence reads were collapsed and filtered to measure the absolute abundance of every unique TCRbeta CDR3 rearrangement. For each sample, productive Simpson clonality was calculated as the square root of Simpson's diversity index over productive rearrangements. Sourced from immuneACCESS, this table was stored by TCRdb with only in-frame sequences that have V and J called. A share of the clones is absent; for the studies checked, an unresolved V gene accounts for under half, and the remainder has no known explanation. For V, J and clone size, that table is used; D and trimming come from the DNA. For this sample there are over 250,000 clones; about 92% appear just once. The ten top clones hold around 2.5% of the sample.

Comment on this clone: What this receptor recognizes is not known. Base-call qualities are not available, and no considerably larger clone is one nucleotide away.

Spanning cysteine to phenylalanine, the CDR3 consists of 14 amino acids. The kept DNA is CDR3 alone, 42 bases in frame from the first base. A distance of 10 bases separates the germline ends of V and J, which lose 6 bases and 2 bases respectively. The germline V gene gives CDR1 as MNHEY and CDR2 as SVGAGI. Participants in the prospective study were aged roughly 18 to 100 years, lived in 24 United States geographic areas, and enrolled through a virtual design. In the prospective study, participants were assigned to cohorts based on the clinical history participants reported in a screening survey and a study questionnaire. ImmuneRACE Cohort 3 recovered participants were defined by two consecutive negative NP/OP PCR tests, healthcare professional clearance, or symptom resolution. Each participant in the prospective study had whole blood, serum and a nasopharyngeal or oropharyngeal swab collected by mobile phlebotomists. Additional blood draws and questionnaires over an approximately 2-month period could optionally be provided by prospective study participants. Prospective study blood samples were shipped either frozen or at room temperature before DNA extraction.

This TCR came from a man aged 60-69 years who had recovered from COVID-19. The sample was PBMCs or T cells enriched from blood (not recorded which). This sequence uses TRBV6-5 and TRBJ1-4; the best D guess is TRBD1, with 6 bases matching. The CDR3 reads as follows: CASSSGATNEKLFF. Read as DNA, the sequence is TGTGCCAGCAGCTCAGGGGCGACTAATGAAAAACTGTTTTTT.